The 20 T cell receptor beta chains below were found in one sample sequenced in a study of T-cell memory formation after mild COVID-19. One entry per CDR3 protein, called by TCRdb with MiXCR from the 5' RACE reads. This table holds about 430,000 distinct CDR3 sequences, 24% found once. The sample consisted of PBMCs or a T cell subset sorted from them (not recorded which). The receptors stem from an adult woman who had mild COVID-19 (a few samples of this study predate the infection). Cell type and time point are not known.

This chain links TRBV12-3 or TRBV12-4 with TRBJ1-5; unclear D gene. This CDR3 comprises 13 residues. Trimming removed 5 bases at V and 4 bases at J, with 9 bases between. In nucleotides, the CDR3 is TGTGCCAGCAGTCCATACGGTAATCAGCCCCAGCATTTT. Its protein product is CASSPYGNQPQHF.

The genes are TRBV12-3 or TRBV12-4 and TRBJ1-1; D unresolved. This CDR3 is built from 14 residues. Trimming removed 6 bases at V and 2 bases at J, with 13 bases between. This CDR3 reads CASSYNSRNTEAFF. CDR3 nucleotides: TGTGCCAGCAGCTATAACAGCAGAAACACTGAAGCTTTCTTT.

The rearrangement joins TRBV7-2 to TRBJ2-2; 9 nucleotides agree with TRBD2. V was clipped by 3 bases and J by 9 bases; unmatched bases: 5. Germline V gene lookup returns CDR1 SGHTA and CDR2 FQGNSA. CDR3 length equals 14 residues. CDR3 sequence: CASSFRGGARELFF. CDR3 DNA: TGTGCCAGCAGCTTTCGCGGGGGGGCCCGGGAGCTGTTTTTT.

CDR3 nucleotide sequence: TGTGCCAGCAGCCCCATGGGGACTAGCGGACGCTACGAGCAGTACTTC. Amino acids: CASSPMGTSGRYEQYF. V is TRBV7-8 and J is TRBJ2-7; 11 bases are a match to TRBD2. The CDR3 runs 16 residues. Unmatched junction bases numbered 9, after V lost 5 bases and J lost 3 bases. Germline CDR1 is SGHVS and CDR2 is FQNEAQ.

The V call is TRBV6-5, the J call TRBJ2-2; D might be TRBD2 (5 bases). The CDR3 has 14 residues. Between the trimmed V and J ends, which lost 5 bases and 5 bases, there was a span of 12 bases. Germline V gene data show CDR1 as MNHEY and CDR2 as SVGAGI. CDR3 in DNA: TGTGCCAGCAGTCCTCGGGGTTGGACCGGGGAGCTGTTTTTT. Its translation: CASSPRGWTGELFF.

This sequence joins TRBV25-1 and TRBJ2-2, with D uncertain. V was shortened by 8 bases and J by 4 bases, with 17 bases between the two germline ends. The germline V gene encodes CDR1 MGHDK and CDR2 SYGVNS. This CDR3 comprises 15 residues. CDR3 residues: CASGSNPHLTGELFF. For the CDR3, the DNA is TGTGCCAGCGGAAGCAACCCCCACCTCACCGGGGAGCTGTTTTTT.

In this sample, this clonotype turned up many times. J is TRBJ1-5 and V is TRBV4-1, with D possibly TRBD1 on 5 matching bases. This CDR3 has 15 amino acids. Germline V lookup: CDR1 MGHRA, CDR2 YSYEKL. V lost 1 base and J lost 7, with 14 bases in between. CDR3 residues: CASSQGWGGNQPQHF. The CDR3 DNA is TGCGCCAGCAGCCAAGGTTGGGGGGGGAACCAGCCCCAGCATTTT.

This clonotype has just a few counts. CDR3 sequence: CASSGGNAGNTIYF. The CDR3 coding sequence is TGTGCCAGCAGTGGGGGCAATGCAGGAAACACCATATATTTT. The rearrangement links TRBV12-3 or TRBV12-4 to TRBJ1-3; a weak D match, TRBD1 (6 bases). The V end was cut by 5 bases, the J end by 4 bases, with 12 bases between. The CDR3 is 14 amino acids.

The rearrangement joins TRBV12-5 to TRBJ1-2, with a possible D match to TRBD1 (6 bases). The length of the CDR3 is 16 residues. The V gene's germline CDR1 is LGHNT and CDR2 FRNRAP. The V end was cut by 0 bases, the J end by 5 bases, with 16 bases between. The CDR3 protein is CASGLVSAEGGYGYTF. CDR3 nucleotides: TGTGCTAGTGGTTTGGTATCGGCAGAAGGGGGATATGGCTACACCTTC.

This clonotype was seen ten or more times. This chain joins TRBV5-1 and TRBJ2-7; TRBD1 agrees at 9 bases. Germline CDR1 reads SGHRS; CDR2 reads YFSETQ. After removal of 2 bases from V and 4 bases from J, the junction contained 4 bases not matched to a gene. The CDR3 is 14 residues long. The DNA for the CDR3 is TGCGCCAGCAGCTTAAGGACAGGGGAATACGAGCAGTACTTC. Residues: CASSLRTGEYEQYF.

In this sample, this clonotype turned up a few times. The chain is built from TRBV7-8 and TRBJ1-2, with a possible D match to TRBD1 (6 bases). The CDR3 consists of 15 residues. V lost 4 bases to trimming and J lost 2 bases, with 14 bases between them. Germline V gene data show CDR1 as SGHVS and CDR2 as FQNEAQ. The CDR3, as DNA: TGTGCCAGCAGCTCATACAGGGTTGGAAACTATGGCTACACCTTC. Its protein product is CASSSYRVGNYGYTF.

This clonotype was counted many times. The chain is built from TRBV5-1 and TRBJ2-7; TRBD2 agrees at 8 bases. The CDR3 covers 15 residues. Germline trimming cut 0 bases from V and 1 base from J; bases unmatched to any gene: 3. The germline CDR1 and CDR2 sequences are SGHRS and YFSETQ. The CDR3 DNA reads as TGCGCCAGCAGCTTGGATGGCGGGGGGTCCTACGAGCAGTACTTC. Protein: CASSLDGGGSYEQYF.

This rearrangement joins TRBV10-3 to TRBJ1-3; D is undetermined. CDR3 length: 15 residues. With 2 bases removed from V and 1 base from J, the gap between germline ends came to 9 bases. CDR1 ENHRY and CDR2 SYGVKD come from the germline V gene. CDR3 sequence reads: CAISEGRASGNTIYF. The CDR3 DNA reads as TGTGCCATCAGTGAGGGGCGGGCGTCTGGAAACACCATATATTTT.

This clonotype is a singleton in its sample. V gene TRBV15 combines with J gene TRBJ1-1; 7 bases line up with TRBD1. V shed 9 bases, J shed 4 bases, and the junction held 8 bases outside the gene matches. The germline gives CDR1 LNHNV, CDR2 YYDKDF (reference sequence). The CDR3 sequence is 13 residues long. The CDR3 region has the DNA TGTGCCACAACGACAGGGTTAATCACTGAAGCTTTCTTT. This sequence encodes CATTTGLITEAFF.

The rearrangement links TRBV9 to TRBJ2-2, with D unclear. This CDR3 has 13 amino acids. Germline V gives CDR1 SGDLS, CDR2 YYNGEE. V lost 0 bases and J 6 bases, leaving 6 bases between the germline ends. CDR3: CASSVEIAGELFF. As DNA, the CDR3 is TGTGCCAGCAGCGTAGAGATTGCCGGGGAGCTGTTTTTT.

This chain connects TRBV24-1 to TRBJ2-1; perhaps D is TRBD1 or TRBD2 (5 bases each). The CDR3 contains 17 residues. Trimming cost V 4 bases and J 0 bases, with 15 bases left between them. CDR1 is KGHDR and CDR2 is SFDVKD in the germline V gene. The chain's CDR3 is CATSDGAGSGSYNEQFF. The CDR3 nucleotides read TGTGCCACCAGTGACGGGGCCGGCTCGGGCTCCTACAATGAGCAGTTCTTC.

In its sample, this clonotype was seen a few times. The chain uses TRBV5-1 and TRBJ2-3; no reliable D call. The V gene's germline CDR1 is SGHRS and CDR2 YFSETQ. The CDR3 runs 15 residues. The V and J ends lost 0 bases and 1 base respectively, with 9 bases between them. The CDR3 sequence: CASSLGFSRTDTQYF. The CDR3 coding sequence is TGCGCCAGCAGCTTGGGCTTTTCTCGCACAGATACGCAGTATTTT.

The genes are TRBV13 and TRBJ2-1; D uncertain. In germline, CDR1 is PRHDT, CDR2 FYEKMQ (reference sequence). V gave up 6 bases and J gave up 8 bases, with 11 bases separating them. The CDR3 consists of 12 residues. The CDR3 spells CASSLNWDEQFF. The CDR3 DNA reads TGTGCCAGCAGTCTGAATTGGGATGAGCAGTTCTTC.

This clonotype has at least ten counts. V gene TRBV7-6 combines with J gene TRBJ2-5; 10 bases line up with TRBD2. From germline, CDR1 is SGHVS and CDR2 FNYEAQ. The CDR3 is made up of 16 amino acids. V lost 5 bases, J lost 4 bases, and 10 bases stayed unmatched. CDR3 coding DNA: TGTGCCAGCAGCCCTACTATTGCTAGCGGGAGAGAGACCCAGTACTTC. This sequence encodes CASSPTIASGRETQYF.

The chain uses TRBV4-3 and TRBJ2-7; 7 nucleotides align to TRBD2. The junction had 5 bases not matched to a gene; V was cut back by 3 bases and J by 0 bases. The CDR3 has 15 residues. Germline V lookup: CDR1 LGHNA, CDR2 YSLEER. The CDR3 sequence is CASSQDTSDSYEQYF. DNA for the CDR3: TGCGCCAGCAGCCAGGACACTAGCGACTCCTACGAGCAGTACTTC.